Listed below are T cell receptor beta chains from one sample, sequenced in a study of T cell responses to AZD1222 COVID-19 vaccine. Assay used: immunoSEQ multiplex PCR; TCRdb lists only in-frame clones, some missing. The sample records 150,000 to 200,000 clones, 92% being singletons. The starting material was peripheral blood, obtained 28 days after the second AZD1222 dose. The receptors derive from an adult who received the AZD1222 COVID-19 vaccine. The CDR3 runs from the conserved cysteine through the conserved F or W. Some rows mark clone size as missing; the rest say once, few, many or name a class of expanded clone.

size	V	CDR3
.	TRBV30	CAWSGPTGTIQETQYF
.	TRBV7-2	CASSFRWTGSYNEQFF
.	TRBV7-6	CASSPGNYGYTF
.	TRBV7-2	CASSSGVNTEAFF
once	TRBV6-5	CAVLTYEQYF
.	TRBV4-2	CASSQVYGTAGSPLHF
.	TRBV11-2	CASSLGSGYQETQYF
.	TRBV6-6	CASSHTGTGASTDTQYF
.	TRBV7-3	CASSLTPSDSSYEQYF
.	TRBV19	CASSTTRDGYTF
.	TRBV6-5	CASSYSAAGGETQYF